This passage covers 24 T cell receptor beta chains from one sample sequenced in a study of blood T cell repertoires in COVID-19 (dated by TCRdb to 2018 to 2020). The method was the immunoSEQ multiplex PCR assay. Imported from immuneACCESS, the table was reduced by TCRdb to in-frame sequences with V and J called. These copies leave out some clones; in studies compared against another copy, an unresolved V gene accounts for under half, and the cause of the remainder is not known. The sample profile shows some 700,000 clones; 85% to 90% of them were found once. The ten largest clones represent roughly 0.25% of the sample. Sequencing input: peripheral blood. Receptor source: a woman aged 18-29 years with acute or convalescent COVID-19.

CDR3 residues: CASSLQKGVQGYTF. CDR3 DNA sequence: TGTGCCAGCTCACTTCAAAAAGGGGTACAAGGCTACACCTTC. The V gene is TRBV18, the J gene TRBJ1-2; D is perhaps TRBD1 (5 bases). Germline CDR1 is KGHSH and CDR2 is LQKENI. The V end was cut by 4 bases, the J end by 8 bases, with 17 bases between. This CDR3 spans 14 amino acids.

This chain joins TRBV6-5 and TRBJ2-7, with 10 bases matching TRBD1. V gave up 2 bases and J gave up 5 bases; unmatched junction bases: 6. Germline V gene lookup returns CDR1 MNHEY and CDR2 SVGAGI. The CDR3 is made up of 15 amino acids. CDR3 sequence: CASSYRQGARNEQYF. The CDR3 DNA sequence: TGTGCCAGCAGTTACCGACAGGGGGCACGGAACGAGCAGTACTTC.

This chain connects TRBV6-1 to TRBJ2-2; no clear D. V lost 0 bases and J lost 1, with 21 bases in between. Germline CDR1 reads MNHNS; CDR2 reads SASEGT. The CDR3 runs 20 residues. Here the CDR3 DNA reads TGTGCCAGCAGTGAAGCAATGAGGCCAGCGACTCGAAAGAACACCGGGGAGCTGTTTTTT. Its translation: CASSEAMRPATRKNTGELFF.

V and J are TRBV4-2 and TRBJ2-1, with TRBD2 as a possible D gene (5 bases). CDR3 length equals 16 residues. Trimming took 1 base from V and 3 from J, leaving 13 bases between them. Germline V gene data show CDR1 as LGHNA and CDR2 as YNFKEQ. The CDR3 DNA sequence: TGTGCCAGCAGCCAAGCGGCTAGCTTGGACTACAATGAGCAGTTCTTC. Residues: CASSQAASLDYNEQFF.

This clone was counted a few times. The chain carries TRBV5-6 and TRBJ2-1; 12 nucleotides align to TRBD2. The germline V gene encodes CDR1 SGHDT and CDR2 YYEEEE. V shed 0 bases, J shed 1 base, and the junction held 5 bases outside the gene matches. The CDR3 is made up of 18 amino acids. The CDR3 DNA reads TGTGCCAGCAGCTTGGCCACTCTAGCGGGGGGGTCCTACAATGAGCAGTTCTTC. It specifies CASSLATLAGGSYNEQFF.

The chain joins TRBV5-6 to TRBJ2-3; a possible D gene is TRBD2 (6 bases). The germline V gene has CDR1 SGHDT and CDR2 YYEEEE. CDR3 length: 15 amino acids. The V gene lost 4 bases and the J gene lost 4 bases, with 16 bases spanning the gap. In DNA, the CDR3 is TGTGCCAGCAGCCACTTGAGGGACTCCTCAGATACGCAGTATTTT. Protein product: CASSHLRDSSDTQYF.

DNA for the CDR3: TGCGCCAGCAGCATGGGACAGGGGAGTTGGGGCTACACCTTC. Translation gives CASSMGQGSWGYTF. This rearrangement joins TRBV5-1 to TRBJ1-2; 10 positions match TRBD1. The V and J ends lost 4 bases and 8 bases, in that order; junction bases with no gene match: 8. Germline assignment: CDR1 SGHRS and CDR2 YFSETQ. The CDR3 spans 14 residues.

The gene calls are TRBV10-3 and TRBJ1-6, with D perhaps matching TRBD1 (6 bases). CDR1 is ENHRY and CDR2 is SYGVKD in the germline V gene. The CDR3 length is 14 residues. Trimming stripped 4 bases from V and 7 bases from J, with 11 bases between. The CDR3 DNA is TGTGCCATCAGTGTGGACAGAGCAAATTCACCCCTCCACTTT. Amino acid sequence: CAISVDRANSPLHF.

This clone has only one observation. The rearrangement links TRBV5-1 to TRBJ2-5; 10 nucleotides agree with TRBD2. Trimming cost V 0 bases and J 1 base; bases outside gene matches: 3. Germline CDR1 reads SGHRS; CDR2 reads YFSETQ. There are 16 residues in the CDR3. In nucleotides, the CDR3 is TGCGCCAGCAGCTTGGGGCTAGCGGGGGCCCAAGAGACCCAGTACTTC. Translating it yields CASSLGLAGAQETQYF.

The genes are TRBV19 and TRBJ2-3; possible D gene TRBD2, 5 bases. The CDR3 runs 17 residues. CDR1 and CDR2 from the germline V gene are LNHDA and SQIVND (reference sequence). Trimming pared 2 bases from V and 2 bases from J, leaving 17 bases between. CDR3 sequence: CASSISNPSGYTDTQYF. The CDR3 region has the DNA TGTGCCAGTAGTATATCAAACCCAAGCGGCTACACAGATACGCAGTATTTT.

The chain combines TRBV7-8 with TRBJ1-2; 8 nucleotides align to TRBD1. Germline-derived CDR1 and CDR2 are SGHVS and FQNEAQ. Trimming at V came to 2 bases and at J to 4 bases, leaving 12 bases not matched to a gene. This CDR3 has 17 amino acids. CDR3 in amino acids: CASSLRQGTNLGYGYTF. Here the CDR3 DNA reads TGTGCCAGCAGCTTAAGACAGGGGACCAATCTTGGCTATGGCTACACCTTC. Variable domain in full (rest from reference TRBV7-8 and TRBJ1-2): GAGVSQSPRYKVAKRGQDVALRCDPISGHVSLFWYQQALGQGPEFLTYFQNEAQLDKSGLPSDRFFAERPEGSVSTLKIQRTQQEDSAVYLCASSLRQGTNLGYGYTFGSGTRLTVV.

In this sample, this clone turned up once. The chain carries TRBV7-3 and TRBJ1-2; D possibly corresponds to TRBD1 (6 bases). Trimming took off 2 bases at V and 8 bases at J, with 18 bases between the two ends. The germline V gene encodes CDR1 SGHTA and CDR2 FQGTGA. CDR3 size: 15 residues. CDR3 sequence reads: CASSLGGAVSEGYTF. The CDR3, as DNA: TGTGCCAGCAGCTTAGGGGGGGCTGTTTCGGAGGGCTACACCTTC. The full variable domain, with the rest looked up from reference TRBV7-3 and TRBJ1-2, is GAGVSQTPSNKVTEKGKYVELRCDPISGHTALYWYRQSLGQGPEFLIYFQGTGAADDSGLPNDRFFAVRPEGSVSTLKIQRTERGDSAVYLCASSLGGAVSEGYTFGSGTRLTVV.

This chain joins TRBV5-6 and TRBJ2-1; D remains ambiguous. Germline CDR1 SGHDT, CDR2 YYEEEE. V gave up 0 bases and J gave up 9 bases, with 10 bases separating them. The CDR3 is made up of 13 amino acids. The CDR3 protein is CASSLGVLGEQFF. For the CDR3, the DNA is TGTGCCAGCAGCTTGGGTGTGCTAGGTGAGCAGTTCTTC.

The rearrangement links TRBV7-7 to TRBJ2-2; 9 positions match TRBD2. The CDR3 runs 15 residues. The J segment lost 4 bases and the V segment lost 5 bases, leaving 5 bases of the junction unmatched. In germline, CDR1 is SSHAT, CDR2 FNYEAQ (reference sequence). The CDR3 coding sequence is TGTGCCAGCAGCACTCAGCGGGGGGCCACCGGGGAGCTGTTTTTT. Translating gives CASSTQRGATGELFF. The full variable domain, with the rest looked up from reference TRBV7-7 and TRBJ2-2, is GAGVSQSPRYKVTKRGQDVTLRCDPISSHATLYWYQQALGQGPEFLTYFNYEAQPDKSGLPSDRFSAERPEGSISTLTIQRTEQRDSAMYRCASSTQRGATGELFFGEGSRLTVL.

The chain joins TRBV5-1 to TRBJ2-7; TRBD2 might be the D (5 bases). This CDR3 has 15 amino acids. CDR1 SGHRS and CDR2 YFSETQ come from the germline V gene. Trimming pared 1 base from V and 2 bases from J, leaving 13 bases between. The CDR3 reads CASSLSRETTYEQYF. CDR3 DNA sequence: TGCGCCAGCAGCTTGTCGAGGGAGACCACCTACGAGCAGTACTTC.

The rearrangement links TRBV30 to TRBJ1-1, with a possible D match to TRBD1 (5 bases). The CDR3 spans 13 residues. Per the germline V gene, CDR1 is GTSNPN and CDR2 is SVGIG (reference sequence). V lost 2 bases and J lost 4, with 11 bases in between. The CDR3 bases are TGTGCCTGGAGTTGGGGCGGGGGCACTGAAGCTTTCTTT. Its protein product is CAWSWGGGTEAFF.

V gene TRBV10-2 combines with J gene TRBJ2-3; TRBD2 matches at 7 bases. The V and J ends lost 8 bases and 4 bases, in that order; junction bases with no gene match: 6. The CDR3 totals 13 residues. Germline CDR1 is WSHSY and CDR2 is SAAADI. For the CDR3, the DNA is TGCGCCAGCGGGGAGGGCGCTCCAGATACGCAGTATTTT. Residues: CASGEGAPDTQYF.

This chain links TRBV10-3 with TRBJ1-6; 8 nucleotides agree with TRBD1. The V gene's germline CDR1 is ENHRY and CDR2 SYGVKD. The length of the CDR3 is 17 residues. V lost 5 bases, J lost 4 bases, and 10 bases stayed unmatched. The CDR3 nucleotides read TGTGCCATCAGTTACGACAGGGGCGGACCTTATAATTCACCCCTCCACTTT. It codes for CAISYDRGGPYNSPLHF.

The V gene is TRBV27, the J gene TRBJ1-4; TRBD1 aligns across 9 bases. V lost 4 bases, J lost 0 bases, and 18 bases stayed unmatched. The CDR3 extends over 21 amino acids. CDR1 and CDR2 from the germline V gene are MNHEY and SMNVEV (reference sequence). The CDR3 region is CASSSYSLRDREDSTNEKLFF. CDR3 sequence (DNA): TGTGCCAGCAGTTCCTACTCTCTCCGGGACAGGGAGGATTCAACTAATGAAAAACTGTTTTTT.

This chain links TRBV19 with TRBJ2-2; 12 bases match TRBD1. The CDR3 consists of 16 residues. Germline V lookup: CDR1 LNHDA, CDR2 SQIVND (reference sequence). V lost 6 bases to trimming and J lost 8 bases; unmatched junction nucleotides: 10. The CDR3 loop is CASSQPGQGARGELFF. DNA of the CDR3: TGTGCCAGTAGCCAACCGGGACAGGGGGCTCGGGGGGAGCTGTTTTTT.

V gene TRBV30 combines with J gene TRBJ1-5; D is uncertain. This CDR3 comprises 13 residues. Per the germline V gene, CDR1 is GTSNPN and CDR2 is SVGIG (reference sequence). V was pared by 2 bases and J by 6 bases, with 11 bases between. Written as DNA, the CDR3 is TGTGCCTGGAGTAACCAGGAGGGTCAGCCCCAGCATTTT. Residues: CAWSNQEGQPQHF.

DNA for the CDR3: TGTGCCAGCAGACCCACAAGCTCTGGAAACACCATATATTTT. Amino acids: CASRPTSSGNTIYF. This chain links TRBV5-6 with TRBJ1-3; D gene ambiguous. Trimming cost V 5 bases and J 0 bases, with 9 bases left between them. Germline V gene lookup returns CDR1 SGHDT and CDR2 YYEEEE. The CDR3 consists of 14 residues. Based on the CDR3 plus reference TRBV5-6 and TRBJ1-3, the full variable domain is DAGVTQSPTHLIKTRGQQVTLRCSPKSGHDTVSWYQQALGQGPQFIFQYYEEEERQRGNFPDRFSGHQFPNYSSELNVNALLLGDSALYLCASRPTSSGNTIYFGEGSWLTVV.

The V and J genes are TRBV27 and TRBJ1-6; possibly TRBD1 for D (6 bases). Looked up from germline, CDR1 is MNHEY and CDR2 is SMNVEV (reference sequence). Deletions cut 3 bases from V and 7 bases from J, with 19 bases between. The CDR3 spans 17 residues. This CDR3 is CASSFLGVRGDNSPLHF. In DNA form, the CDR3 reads TGTGCCAGCAGTTTCTTAGGGGTCAGGGGCGACAATTCACCCCTCCACTTT.

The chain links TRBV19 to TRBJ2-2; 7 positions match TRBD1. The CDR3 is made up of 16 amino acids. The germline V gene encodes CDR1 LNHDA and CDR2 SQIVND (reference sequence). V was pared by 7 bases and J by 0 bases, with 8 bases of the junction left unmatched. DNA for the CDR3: TGTGCCAGTACCCTGACAGGGTTCGCGAACACCGGGGAGCTGTTTTTT. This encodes CASTLTGFANTGELFF.